Reported below is one T cell receptor (beta chain). This entry belongs to a study of blood T cell repertoires in COVID-19. Trimming took 1 base from V and 2 from J, leaving 8 bases between them. CDR3 length: 14 amino acids. CDR1 and CDR2 from the germline V gene are LGHNA and YNFKEQ. One Seattle source followed patients from active infection through their disease course. Under the authors' procedure: How many nucleated cells were present was estimated from reference gene primer amplification. TCRdb's table, derived via immunoSEQ multiplex PCR, lists solely in-frame clones and lacks some. That table furnishes V, J and clone size, whereas the DNA furnished D and trimming. The sample shows some 40,000 clones, 85% to 95% of them seen only once.

V is TRBV4-2 and J is TRBJ1-1; D call uncertain. The sequence came from a man in his forties or fifties with COVID-19, enrolled during active disease. Source material: peripheral blood. CDR3 DNA sequence: TGTGCCAGCAGCCAAGCTGGCAGAAACACTGAAGCTTTCTTT. Translation gives CASSQAGRNTEAFF.